The present T cell receptor (beta chain) was sequenced within a study of T cell responses to AZD1222 COVID-19 vaccine. Points from the study as a whole: Seropositivity was recorded at baseline in only a handful of AZD1222 recipients. Along spike, vaccine-associated CD4 TCRs were found throughout, with dominance at 160-218 and 743-854. After the peak T cell response, and only then, were repertoires sampled. Most donors were white British, females outnumbered males, and clonal diversity was possibly underestimated.

Measured with immunoSEQ multiplex PCR; TCRdb has only the in-frame clones, and not every one. The profile shows roughly 100,000 clones, more than 85% of them singletons. Germline CDR1 and CDR2: ENHRY and SYGVKD. V lost 6 bases, J lost 7 bases, and 10 bases lay in between. The CDR3 contains 12 residues. To note about this clone: Antigen specificity is unknown.

Specimen: peripheral blood, collected on day 0 of AZD1222 vaccination. The clonotype comes from an adult in good health. V is TRBV10-3 and J is TRBJ2-1, with a weak D call TRBD2 (6 bases). The CDR3 reads CAISPGDNEQFF. CDR3 nucleotide sequence: TGTGCCATCAGCCCGGGGGATAATGAGCAGTTCTTC.